This TCR beta chain was documented in a study of blood T cell repertoires in COVID-19. Study summary: The study drew acute and convalescent COVID-19 samples from the United States, Italy and Spain. Sources were T cells, B-cell-depleted T cells, or PBMCs; the material itself was cDNA or gDNA.

There are 13 residues in the CDR3. Trimming cost V 0 bases and J 4 bases, with 5 bases left between them. Germline CDR1 and CDR2: SGHRS and YFSETQ. Source study methods: Amplification with reference gene primers provided the estimates of nucleated cell counts. TCRdb keeps only in-frame clones here, not all; method: immunoSEQ multiplex PCR. That table is the source of V, J and clone size, and D and trimming were worked out from the DNA. The sample carries more than 35,000 clones, over 80% recorded once. The specimen sequenced was peripheral blood. The sequence derives from a woman of 80 years or more with acute or convalescent COVID-19. The V gene is TRBV5-1, the J gene TRBJ1-5; D unclear. The CDR3 is CASSLGANQPQHF. The CDR3 DNA sequence: TGCGCCAGCAGCTTGGGGGCAAATCAGCCCCAGCATTTT.